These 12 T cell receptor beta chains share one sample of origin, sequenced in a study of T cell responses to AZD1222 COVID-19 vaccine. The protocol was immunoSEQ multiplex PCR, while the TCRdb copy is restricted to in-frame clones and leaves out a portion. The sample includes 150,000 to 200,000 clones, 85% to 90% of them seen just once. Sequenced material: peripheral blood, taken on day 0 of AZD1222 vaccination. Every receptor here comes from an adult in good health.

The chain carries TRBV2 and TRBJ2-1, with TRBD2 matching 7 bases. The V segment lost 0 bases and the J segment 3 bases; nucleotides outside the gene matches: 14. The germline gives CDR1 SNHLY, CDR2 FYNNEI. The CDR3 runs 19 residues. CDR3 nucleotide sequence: TGTGCCAGCAGTGAAGCGCGGAGAAAGGCGGGAGTAATCTACAATGAGCAGTTCTTC. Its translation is CASSEARRKAGVIYNEQFF.

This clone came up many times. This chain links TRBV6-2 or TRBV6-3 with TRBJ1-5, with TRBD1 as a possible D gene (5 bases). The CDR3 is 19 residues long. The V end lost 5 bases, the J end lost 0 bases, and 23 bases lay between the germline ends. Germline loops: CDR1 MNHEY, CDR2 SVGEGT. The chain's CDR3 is CASSPRDAGTRYSNQPQHF. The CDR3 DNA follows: TGTGCCAGCAGTCCCCGGGACGCGGGCACCCGGTATAGCAATCAGCCCCAGCATTTT.

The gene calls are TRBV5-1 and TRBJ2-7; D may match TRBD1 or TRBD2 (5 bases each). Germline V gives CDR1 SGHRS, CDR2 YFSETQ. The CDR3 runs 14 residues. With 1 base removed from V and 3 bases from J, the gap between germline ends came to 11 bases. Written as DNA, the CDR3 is TGCGCCAGCAGCTTGAGGGCAGGGAGCTACGAGCAGTACTTC. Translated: CASSLRAGSYEQYF.

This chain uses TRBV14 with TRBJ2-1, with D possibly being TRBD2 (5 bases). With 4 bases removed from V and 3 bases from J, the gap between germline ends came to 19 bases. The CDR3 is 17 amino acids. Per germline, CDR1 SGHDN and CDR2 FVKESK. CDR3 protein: CASSLRGGQLNYNEQFF. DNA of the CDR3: TGTGCCAGCAGCCTCCGAGGCGGGCAGTTGAACTACAATGAGCAGTTCTTC.

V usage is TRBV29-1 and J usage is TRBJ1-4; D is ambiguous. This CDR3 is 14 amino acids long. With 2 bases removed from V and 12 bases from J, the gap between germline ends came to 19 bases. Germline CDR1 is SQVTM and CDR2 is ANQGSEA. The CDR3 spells CSVEKADPNAELFF. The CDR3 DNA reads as TGCAGCGTTGAAAAAGCGGACCCAAACGCAGAACTGTTTTTT.

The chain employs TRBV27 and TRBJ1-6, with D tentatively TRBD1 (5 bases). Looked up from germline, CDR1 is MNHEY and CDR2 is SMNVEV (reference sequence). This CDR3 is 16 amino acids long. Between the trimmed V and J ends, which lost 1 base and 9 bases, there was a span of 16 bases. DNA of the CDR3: TGTGCCAGCAGTTTATTGGGGCAGGGCCTCTCTTCACCCCTCCACTTT. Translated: CASSLLGQGLSSPLHF.

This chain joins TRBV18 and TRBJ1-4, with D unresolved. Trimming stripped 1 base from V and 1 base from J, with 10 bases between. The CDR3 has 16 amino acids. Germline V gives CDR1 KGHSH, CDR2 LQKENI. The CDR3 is CASSPQSGGTNEKLFF. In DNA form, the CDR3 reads TGTGCCAGCTCACCACAGTCAGGAGGAACTAATGAAAAACTGTTTTTT.

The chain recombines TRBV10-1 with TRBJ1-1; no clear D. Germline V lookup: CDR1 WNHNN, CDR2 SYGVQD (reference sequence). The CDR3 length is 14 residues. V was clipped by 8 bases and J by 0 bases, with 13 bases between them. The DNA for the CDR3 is TGCGCCAGCCGGGCACTCCTTATGAACACTGAAGCTTTCTTT. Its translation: CASRALLMNTEAFF.

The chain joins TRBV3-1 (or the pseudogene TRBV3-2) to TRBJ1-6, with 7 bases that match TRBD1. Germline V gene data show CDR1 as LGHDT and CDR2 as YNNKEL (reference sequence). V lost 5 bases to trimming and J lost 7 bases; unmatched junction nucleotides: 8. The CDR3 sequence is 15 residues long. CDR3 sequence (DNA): TGTGCCAGCAGCTCCATTGGACAGGTCAATTCACCCCTCCACTTT. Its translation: CASSSIGQVNSPLHF.

Written as DNA, the CDR3 is TGTGCCAGCAGTACTGGGACGGAAAGCTCCTATAATTCACCCCTCCACTTT. Amino acid sequence: CASSTGTESSYNSPLHF. This chain links TRBV6-2 or TRBV6-3 with TRBJ1-6; the D gene is possibly TRBD1 (5 bases). Germline V gives CDR1 MNHEY, CDR2 SVGEGT. CDR3 length: 17 amino acids. Trimming cost V 5 bases and J 0 bases, with 14 bases left between them.

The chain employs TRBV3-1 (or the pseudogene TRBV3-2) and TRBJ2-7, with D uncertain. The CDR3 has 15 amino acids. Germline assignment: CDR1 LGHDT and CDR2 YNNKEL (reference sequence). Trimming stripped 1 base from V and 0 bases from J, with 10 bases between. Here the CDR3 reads CASSQVTSGSYEQYF. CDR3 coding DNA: TGTGCCAGCAGCCAAGTGACGTCGGGCTCCTACGAGCAGTACTTC.

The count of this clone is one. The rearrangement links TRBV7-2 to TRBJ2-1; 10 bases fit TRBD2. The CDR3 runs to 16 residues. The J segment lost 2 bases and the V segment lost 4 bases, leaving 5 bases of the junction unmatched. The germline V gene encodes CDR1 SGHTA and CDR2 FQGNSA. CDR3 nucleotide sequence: TGTGCCAGCAGCTGGACTAGCGGTATGCCCTACAATGAGCAGTTCTTC. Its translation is CASSWTSGMPYNEQFF.